This is a list of T cell receptor beta chains from one sample in a study of T cell changes during pregnancy in multiple sclerosis. Profiling relied on immunoSEQ multiplex PCR, and the TCRdb table lists in-frame clones only, not all of them. The sample has approximately 85,000 clones; 80% to 95% are singletons. Specimen: peripheral blood, collected in the first trimester of pregnancy. These receptors all come from a female donor with multiple sclerosis, enrolled in a pregnancy study. Each CDR3 is given with its conserved first and last residue. The D gene is left open where the match is weak. Size is omitted from some rows. Given values are once, few, many or a class for expanded clones.

TRBD1	TRBV27	TRBJ1-1	.	CARSRGLGTEAFF	TGTGCCAGAAGCAGGGGGCTGGGCACTGAAGCTTTCTTT
.	TRBV27	TRBJ1-1	.	CASSSLWGGRISNTEAFF	TGTGCCAGCAGTTCGTTGTGGGGGGGTCGAATTTCGAACACTGAAGCTTTCTTT
.	TRBV4-3	TRBJ1-6	.	CASSQDFSSYNSPLHF	TGCGCCAGCAGCCAAGACTTTAGCTCCTATAATTCACCCCTCCACTTT
.	TRBV7-8	TRBJ1-3	.	CASRRDNSGNTIYF	TGTGCCAGTCGCCGAGACAACTCTGGAAACACCATATATTTT
TRBD1	TRBV28	TRBJ1-2	.	CASRLGTGANYGYTF	TGTGCCAGCAGGCTGGGGACAGGGGCTAACTATGGCTACACCTTC
TRBD1	TRBV7-9	TRBJ1-5	.	CASSLGQTGDQPQHF	TGTGCCAGCAGCCTCGGACAGACAGGGGATCAGCCCCAGCATTTT
.	TRBV7-9	TRBJ1-2	.	CASNPSGGYGYTF	TGTGCCAGCAACCCATCGGGGGGCTATGGCTACACCTTC
.	TRBV10-2	TRBJ2-7	.	CASSRQGGGYEQYF	TGCGCCAGCAGCCGACAGGGAGGCGGCTACGAGCAGTACTTC
.	TRBV6-5	TRBJ1-1	.	CASSYSPSTGNTEAFF	TGTGCCAGCAGTTACTCCCCATCGACAGGAAACACTGAAGCTTTCTTT
.	TRBV27	TRBJ2-7	.	CASSLIRGSYEQYF	TGTGCCAGCAGTTTAATCCGGGGAAGCTACGAGCAGTACTTC
.	TRBV7-9	TRBJ2-7	few	CASSPWWATSYEQYF	TGTGCCAGCAGCCCCTGGTGGGCCACCTCCTACGAGCAGTACTTC
.	TRBV30	TRBJ2-3	.	CAWSVLGLGTDTQYF	TGTGCCTGGAGTGTACTTGGGCTCGGCACAGATACGCAGTATTTT
TRBD1	TRBV4-2	TRBJ1-5	.	CASSQEAGGRQPQHF	TGTGCCAGCAGCCAAGAAGCAGGGGGCCGTCAGCCCCAGCATTTT
TRBD2	TRBV6-1	TRBJ2-5	few	CASSDASGSLEETQYF	TGTGCCAGCAGTGACGCTAGCGGGAGTTTAGAAGAGACCCAGTACTTC
.	TRBV6-6	TRBJ1-1	few	CASRAANTEAFF	TGTGCCAGCAGGGCCGCGAACACTGAAGCTTTCTTT
TRBD2	TRBV18	TRBJ2-7	.	CASSHRTGTRGSEQYF	TGTGCCAGCTCACACAGAACCGGGACTAGGGGTAGTGAGCAGTACTTC
.	TRBV11-2	TRBJ1-5	.	CASSLVTGSNQPQHF	TGTGCCAGCAGCTTAGTCACCGGGAGCAATCAGCCCCAGCATTTT
TRBD1	TRBV6-6	TRBJ1-1	.	CASSYGTGAEAFF	TGTGCCAGCAGTTACGGGACAGGGGCTGAAGCTTTCTTT
TRBD2	TRBV19	TRBJ2-3	.	CASSSLAGGTDTQYF	TGTGCCAGTAGTAGTCTAGCGGGAGGCACAGATACGCAGTATTTT
TRBD2	TRBV7-3	TRBJ2-3	.	CASSFGLVTDTQYF	TGTGCCAGCAGCTTTGGACTAGTAACAGATACGCAGTATTTT
.	TRBV7-2	TRBJ2-1	.	CASSKGGDHSYNEQFF	TGTGCCAGCAGCAAAGGGGGGGACCACTCATACAATGAGCAGTTCTTC
TRBD2	TRBV13	TRBJ2-5	.	CASSLLAGEAETQYF	TGTGCCAGCAGCTTGCTAGCGGGGGAGGCAGAGACCCAGTACTTC
TRBD1	TRBV18	TRBJ2-7	.	CASSPLPPTGTGLTYEQYF	TGTGCCAGCTCACCACTTCCCCCAACCGGGACAGGTCTAACCTACGAGCAGTACTTC
.	TRBV5-5	TRBJ1-1	.	CASSLFSPGTEAFF	TGTGCCAGCAGCTTGTTTTCTCCGGGGACTGAAGCTTTCTTT
TRBD2	TRBV30	TRBJ2-3	.	CAWARLAVLTDTQYF	TGTGCCTGGGCGCGACTAGCGGTCCTCACAGATACGCAGTATTTT
.	TRBV5-1	TRBJ2-1	.	CASKSGNEQFF	TGCGCCAGCAAGTCGGGGAATGAGCAGTTCTTC
TRBD2	TRBV11-2	TRBJ2-1	.	CASSSLSILAGANEQFF	TGTGCCAGCAGCTCCCTTAGTATACTAGCGGGAGCCAATGAGCAGTTCTTC
.	TRBV9	TRBJ1-1	.	CASSVGGSTEAFF	TGTGCCAGCAGCGTAGGCGGGTCCACTGAAGCTTTCTTT
.	TRBV11-3	TRBJ2-3	.	CASSSWTITSTDTQYF	TGTGCCAGCAGCTCTTGGACTATCACTAGCACAGATACGCAGTATTTT
.	TRBV5-1	TRBJ1-6	.	CASSLSPVSKNSPLHF	TGCGCCAGCAGCTTGTCTCCGGTTTCGAAGAATTCACCCCTCCACTTT
TRBD1	TRBV11-2	TRBJ2-2	.	CASSLRTGTGFGSGELFF	TGTGCCAGCAGCTTACGTACCGGGACAGGGTTTGGATCCGGGGAGCTGTTTTTT
.	TRBV6-5	TRBJ2-7	once	CASSYLGHTYEQYF	TGTGCCAGCAGTTACCTGGGACATACCTACGAGCAGTACTTC